This is a list of T cell receptor beta chains from one sample in a study of breast tumors, draining lymph nodes, adjacent tissues. TCRdb redid the calling of the multiplex PCR reads with MiXCR, one entry per CDR3 protein. The table lists tens of thousands of distinct CDR3 sequences, more than 25% of them singletons. Sample: axillary lymph node tissue. The origin of the receptors is a female donor with breast cancer. Some clones in this sample may be carry-over from other donors' samples. CDR3s include the opening cysteine and the closing phenylalanine or tryptophan. The D gene is left open where the match is weak. Rows give clone size only sometimes, using once, few, many, or a class for an expanded clone.

abundance	d_gene	v_gene	j_gene	CDR3aa	CDR3nt
many	TRBD2	TRBV10-3	TRBJ2-1	CAISASGSYNEQFF	TGTGCCATCAGTGCTAGCGGGAGTTACAATGAGCAGTTCTTC
many	NA	TRBV12-3/TRBV12-4	TRBJ2-3	CASRPGDQSRTDTQYF	TGTGCCAGCAGACCCGGGGATCAATCGAGGACAGATACGCAGTATTTT
many	NA	TRBV11-3	TRBJ2-1	CASSLEGGGSPGEQFF	TGTGCCAGCAGCTTAGAGGGGGGCGGGAGTCCCGGGGAGCAGTTCTTC
NA	TRBD1	TRBV20-1	TRBJ2-7	CSAIKSTGDSYEQYF	TGCAGTGCCATCAAATCGACAGGGGATTCCTACGAGCAGTACTTC
many	NA	TRBV5-4	TRBJ2-3	CASSLGWGRRTDTQYF	TGTGCCAGCAGCTTGGGTTGGGGGCGGCGAACAGATACGCAGTATTTT
many	NA	TRBV5-6	TRBJ2-7	CASSIGLRYEQYF	TGTGCCAGCAGCATCGGACTGAGATACGAGCAGTACTTC
many	TRBD1	TRBV15	TRBJ2-2	CATGTGNTGELFF	TGTGCCACCGGGACAGGGAACACCGGGGAGCTGTTTTTT
few	TRBD1	TRBV25-1	TRBJ1-1	CASSVTGGSGAFF	TGTGCCAGCAGTGTGACAGGGGGATCTGGAGCTTTCTTT
many	NA	TRBV4-2	TRBJ1-4	CASSQGQATNEKLFF	TGTGCCAGCAGCCAGGGACAAGCAACTAATGAAAAACTGTTTTTT
many	NA	TRBV10-3	TRBJ1-5	CAISEWDDQPQHF	TGTGCCATCAGTGAGTGGGATGATCAGCCCCAGCATTTT
many	TRBD2	TRBV7-8	TRBJ2-7	CASSNSGRASEQYF	TGTGCCAGCAGCAATAGCGGGAGGGCCTCCGAGCAGTACTTC
many	TRBD1	TRBV27	TRBJ2-7	CASSETGVEQYF	TGTGCCAGCAGTGAAACAGGGGTGGAGCAGTACTTC
many	NA	TRBV7-2	TRBJ2-7	CASSLDTGVYEQYF	TGTGCCAGCAGCTTAGACACGGGGGTCTACGAGCAGTACTTC
many	NA	TRBV24-1	TRBJ2-2	CATSDFGAGTGELFF	TGTGCCACCAGTGACTTTGGAGCCGGGACCGGGGAGCTGTTTTTT
NA	NA	TRBV6-1	TRBJ2-2	CASGGPATLTGELFF	TGTGCCAGTGGGGGACCGGCGACGCTAACCGGGGAGCTGTTTTTT
many	NA	TRBV27	TRBJ2-7	CASSFGGGPYEQYF	TGTGCCAGCAGTTTTGGTGGAGGGCCCTACGAGCAGTACTTC
once	TRBD2	TRBV12-3/TRBV12-4	TRBJ2-1	CASRITSGEQFF	TGTGCCAGCAGGATTACTAGCGGTGAGCAGTTCTTC
few	TRBD1	TRBV11-2	TRBJ2-2	CASSLRGLTRLRNTGELFF	TGTGCCAGCAGCTTAAGGGGGCTCACCCGGCTCCGGAACACCGGGGAGCTGTTTTTT
many	NA	TRBV30	TRBJ2-1	CAWSVLGGGNEQFF	TGTGCCTGGAGTGTCCTAGGAGGAGGTAATGAGCAGTTCTTC
many	TRBD1	TRBV5-1	TRBJ2-5	CASSNTGTAETQYF	TGCGCCAGCAGCAACACCGGGACAGCGGAGACCCAGTACTTC
many	NA	TRBV12-3/TRBV12-4	TRBJ1-2	CASSLLPNYGYTF	TGTGCCAGCAGTTTACTACCGAACTATGGCTACACCTTC
many	NA	TRBV27	TRBJ2-3	CASSPGTYTDTQYF	TGTGCCAGCAGCCCCGGGACATACACGGATACGCAGTATTTT
NA	TRBD1	TRBV15	TRBJ1-4	CATARGTDEKLFF	TGTGCCACCGCCAGGGGGACGGATGAAAAACTGTTTTTT
many	TRBD2	TRBV7-2	TRBJ2-1	CASRLLSGINEQFF	TGTGCCAGCAGGCTTCTTAGCGGGATTAATGAGCAGTTCTTC
many	NA	TRBV9	TRBJ2-5	CASSVAAGAAQETQYF	TGTGCCAGCAGCGTAGCTGCGGGGGCGGCCCAAGAGACCCAGTACTTC
NA	NA	TRBV11-2	TRBJ1-6	CASSFAGGSYNSPLHF	TGTGCCAGCAGCTTTGCGGGAGGTTCCTATAATTCACCCCTCCACTTT
many	TRBD1	TRBV18	TRBJ1-5	CASSPGQGVYQPQHF	TGTGCCAGCTCGCCCGGACAGGGTGTCTATCAGCCCCAGCATTTT
NA	NA	TRBV30	TRBJ1-1	CAWTVGSNTEAFF	TGTGCCTGGACTGTAGGGTCGAACACTGAAGCTTTCTTT
many	NA	TRBV3-1	TRBJ1-6	CASTLRENNSPLHF	TGTGCCAGCACCCTACGGGAGAATAATTCACCCCTCCACTTT
many	TRBD2	TRBV29-1	TRBJ2-7	CSVATSGSYEQYF	TGCAGCGTCGCGACTAGCGGATCCTACGAGCAGTACTTC
NA	NA	TRBV6-1	TRBJ2-7	CASSPGDKLGEQYF	TGTGCCAGCAGTCCCGGAGACAAGCTGGGCGAGCAGTACTTC
many	TRBD1	TRBV7-9	TRBJ1-1	CASSGGDSLNTEAFF	TGTGCCAGCAGCGGAGGGGACAGCCTAAACACTGAAGCTTTCTTT
NA	NA	TRBV9	TRBJ2-5	CASSVGQFPRETQYF	TGTGCCAGCAGCGTAGGACAGTTCCCCCGAGAGACCCAGTACTTC
NA	NA	TRBV20-1	TRBJ1-5	CSAGKIGQPQHF	TGCAGTGCTGGGAAGATTGGACAGCCCCAGCATTTT
many	NA	TRBV5-6	TRBJ2-5	CASSLGQRRTQYF	TGTGCCAGCAGCTTGGGACAGAGACGGACCCAGTACTTC
many	NA	TRBV14	TRBJ2-5	CASSQDFASETQYF	TGTGCCAGCAGCCAAGATTTCGCTTCAGAGACCCAGTACTTC
once	NA	TRBV7-2	TRBJ2-5	CASSLVRQTRYF	TGTGCCAGCAGCTTAGTTAGACAGACCCGGTACTTC
NA	NA	TRBV28	TRBJ1-2	CARSLAGAIRYGYTF	TGTGCCCGCAGCTTAGCGGGGGCGATTCGGTATGGCTACACCTTC
NA	NA	TRBV25-1	TRBJ2-5	CASSAPRGGGRETQYF	TGTGCCAGCAGTGCGCCGAGGGGGGGCGGTAGGGAGACCCAGTACTTC
many	TRBD2	TRBV9	TRBJ2-5	CASSPKDKTSGRVETQYF	TGTGCCAGCAGCCCTAAAGATAAGACTAGCGGGAGGGTTGAGACCCAGTACTTC
NA	NA	TRBV24-1	TRBJ2-1	CATADAGDTYDEQFF	TGTGCCACCGCTGACGCCGGCGATACCTACGATGAGCAGTTCTTC
many	TRBD2	TRBV5-1	TRBJ2-2	CASSRLAGGTNTGELFF	TGCGCCAGCAGCCGACTTGCGGGAGGCACAAACACCGGGGAGCTGTTTTTT
NA	NA	TRBV6-2/TRBV6-3	TRBJ2-6	CASSTILTPTKISGANVLTF	TGTGCCAGCAGTACGATATTGACTCCGACAAAAATCTCTGGGGCCAACGTCCTGACTTTC
many	TRBD2	TRBV12-3/TRBV12-4	TRBJ2-1	CASKVGTSGSSYNEQFF	TGTGCCAGCAAAGTGGGGACTAGCGGAAGCTCCTACAATGAGCAGTTCTTC
many	TRBD2	TRBV7-9	TRBJ2-1	CASSESTSGRKAFF	TGTGCCAGCAGCGAATCGACTAGCGGGAGGAAGGCTTTCTTC
many	TRBD2	TRBV11-2	TRBJ2-7	CASSPRGEQYF	TGTGCCAGCAGCCCGCGGGGGGAGCAGTACTTC
many	TRBD2	TRBV5-8	TRBJ2-5	CASSLGAFSTSLGETQYF	TGTGCCAGCAGCTTGGGGGCTTTTTCGACTAGCCTGGGAGAGACCCAGTACTTC
many	NA	TRBV7-9	TRBJ1-3	CASDAGGNTIYF	TGTGCCAGCGATGCGGGTGGAAACACCATATATTTT
NA	NA	TRBV11-1	TRBJ2-7	CASSSRTSPYEQCF	TGTGCCAGCAGCTCACGAACTAGCCCCTACGAGCAGTGCTTC
many	TRBD2	TRBV4-3	TRBJ2-7	CASSQEWTSGFYEQYF	TGCGCCAGCAGCCAAGAGTGGACTAGCGGGTTTTACGAGCAGTACTTC
many	NA	TRBV10-3	TRBJ1-2	CAISEGALGAYGYTF	TGTGCCATCAGTGAGGGGGCCCTCGGGGCCTATGGCTACACCTTC
many	TRBD1	TRBV29-1	TRBJ2-2	CSVRQGSPTGELFF	TGCAGCGTTCGACAGGGATCCCCAACCGGGGAGCTGTTTTTT
many	TRBD1	TRBV10-3	TRBJ2-2	CAIGTANTGELFF	TGTGCCATCGGGACAGCCAACACCGGGGAGCTGTTTTTT
NA	NA	TRBV5-5	TRBJ2-7	CASSLSTSAGGPYEQYF	TGTGCCAGCAGCCTCTCTACCAGCGCCGGGGGGCCCTACGAGCAGTACTTC